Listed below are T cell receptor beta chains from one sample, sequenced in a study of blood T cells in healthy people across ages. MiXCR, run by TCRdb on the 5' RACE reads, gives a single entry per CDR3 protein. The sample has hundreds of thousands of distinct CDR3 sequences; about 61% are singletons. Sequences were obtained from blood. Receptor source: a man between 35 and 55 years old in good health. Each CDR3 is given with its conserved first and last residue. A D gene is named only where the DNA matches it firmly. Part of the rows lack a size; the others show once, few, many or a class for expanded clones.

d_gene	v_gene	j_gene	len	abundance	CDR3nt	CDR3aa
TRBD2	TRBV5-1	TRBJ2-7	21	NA	TGCGCCAGCAGCTTGGCCGGGGTGACTAGCGAGAAGAAAAGCTCCTACAATGAGCAGTACTTC	CASSLAGVTSEKKSSYNEQYF
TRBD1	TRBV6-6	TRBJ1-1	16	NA	TGTGCCAGCAGTTCTCGCCCCGACAGGGGGCGGACTGAAGCTTTCTTT	CASSSRPDRGRTEAFF
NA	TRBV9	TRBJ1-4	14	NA	TGTGCCAGCAGCCCCCCAGGGGTTAATGAAAAACTGTTTTTT	CASSPPGVNEKLFF
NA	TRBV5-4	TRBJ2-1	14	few	TGTGCCAGCAGCCCACAGGGCTCCTACAATGAGCAGTTCTTC	CASSPQGSYNEQFF
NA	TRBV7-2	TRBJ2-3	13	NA	TGTGTCAGCAGCCTACCAGGGTTTGATACGCAGTATTTT	CVSSLPGFDTQYF
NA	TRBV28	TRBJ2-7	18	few	TGTGCCAGCAGTTTGTCGCCGGGTCTTGGGTCAGGCTCTTACGAGCAGTACTTC	CASSLSPGLGSGSYEQYF
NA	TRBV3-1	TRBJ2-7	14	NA	TGTGCCAGCAGCCCCCAGCCCCTCTCCTACGAGCAGTACTTC	CASSPQPLSYEQYF
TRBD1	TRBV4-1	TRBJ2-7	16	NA	TGCGCCAGCAGCCAAGGATCGGACAGGCCAACCTACGAGCAGTACTTC	CASSQGSDRPTYEQYF
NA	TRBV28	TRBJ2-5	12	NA	TGTGCCAGCAGTCCACCCTTAGCACGGGAGTACTTC	CASSPPLAREYF
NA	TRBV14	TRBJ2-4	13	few	TGTGCCAGCAGCCAGAGACTAAAAGGTGAGCAGTACTTC	CASSQRLKGEQYF
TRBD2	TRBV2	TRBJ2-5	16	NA	TGTGCCAGCACTGAACTTAGCGGGGGGTCCCAAGAGACCCAGTACTTC	CASTELSGGSQETQYF
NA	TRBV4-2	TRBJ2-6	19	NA	TGTGCCAGCAGCCAAGATCCTTCTGGGATCGTCTCTGGGGCCAACGTCCTGACTTTC	CASSQDPSGIVSGANVLTF
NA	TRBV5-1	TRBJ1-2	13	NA	TGCGCCAGCAGCTTGCGTCTGGCGGATGGCTACACCTTC	CASSLRLADGYTF
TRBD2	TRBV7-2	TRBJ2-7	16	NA	TGTGCCAGCAGCTCGCCTTCTAGCGGACCCTACAATGAGCAGTACTTC	CASSSPSSGPYNEQYF
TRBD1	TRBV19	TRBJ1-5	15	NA	TGTGCCAGTAGTATATTTGGACAGGGGGTGCAGCCCCAGCATTTT	CASSIFGQGVQPQHF
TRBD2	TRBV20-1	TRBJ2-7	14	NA	TGCAGTGCCTCGGGCGGGAGAGTCTCCTACGAGCAGTACTTC	CSASGGRVSYEQYF
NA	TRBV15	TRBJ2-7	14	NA	TGTGCCACCAGCGGATTAGGGACCCCACTTAGAGAGTACTTC	CATSGLGTPLREYF
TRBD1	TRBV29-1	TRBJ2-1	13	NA	TGCAGCGTTCGGGGACAGGGTATCCATGAGCAGTTCTTC	CSVRGQGIHEQFF
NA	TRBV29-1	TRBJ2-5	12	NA	TGCAGTGGCCGAGTCGGTGCGGAGACCCAGTACTTC	CSGRVGAETQYF
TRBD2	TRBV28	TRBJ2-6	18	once	TGTGCCAGCAGCCTGGGACTAGCGGGAGGATTGGGGGCCAACGTCCTGACTTTC	CASSLGLAGGLGANVLTF
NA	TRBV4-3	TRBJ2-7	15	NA	TGCGCCAGCAGCCAAGATTGGGGGGTGTCTTACGAGCAGTACTTC	CASSQDWGVSYEQYF
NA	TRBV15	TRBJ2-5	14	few	TGTGCCACCAGCAGAGATCTTGCGGGTTGGGAGCAGTACTTC	CATSRDLAGWEQYF
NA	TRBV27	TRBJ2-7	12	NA	TGTGCCAGCAGTAAGGGTGCCTACGAGCAGTACTTC	CASSKGAYEQYF
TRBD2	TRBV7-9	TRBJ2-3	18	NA	TGTGCCAGCAGCTTAGGACAGACGCTAGCGGGGATAACAGATACGCAGTATTTT	CASSLGQTLAGITDTQYF
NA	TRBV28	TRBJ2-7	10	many	TGTGCCAGCCCCCCCCACGAGCAGTACTTC	CASPPHEQYF
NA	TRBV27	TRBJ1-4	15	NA	TGTGCCAGCAGTCCTCATACTACGGGGAGGGAAAAACTGTTTTTT	CASSPHTTGREKLFF
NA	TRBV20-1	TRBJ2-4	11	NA	TGCAGTGCCTCCACTAGTGACATTCAGTACTTC	CSASTSDIQYF
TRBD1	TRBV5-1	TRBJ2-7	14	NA	TGCGCCAGCAGCGTAGTGACAGGGGGCTACGAGCAGTACTTC	CASSVVTGGYEQYF
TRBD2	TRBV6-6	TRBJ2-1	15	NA	TGTGCCAGCAATCCAGTAGCGGGATATAATTTGGAGCAGTTCTTC	CASNPVAGYNLEQFF
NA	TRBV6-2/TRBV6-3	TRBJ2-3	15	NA	NA	CASSSSRSSTDTQYF
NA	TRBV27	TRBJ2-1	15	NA	TGTGCCAGCAGTTTATACGCGACTAGTACGAATGAGCAGTTCTTC	CASSLYATSTNEQFF
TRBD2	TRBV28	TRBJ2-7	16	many	TGTGCCAGCAGTTCCTCCTGGGGAGGGGCGACCTACGAGCAGTACTTC	CASSSSWGGATYEQYF
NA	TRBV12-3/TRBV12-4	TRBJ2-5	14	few	TGTGCCAGCAGTCATGACAGGACTCAAGAGACCCAGTACTTC	CASSHDRTQETQYF
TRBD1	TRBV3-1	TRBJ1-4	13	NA	TGTGCCAGCAGCGGGACAGGGGGAGAAAAACTGTTTTTT	CASSGTGGEKLFF
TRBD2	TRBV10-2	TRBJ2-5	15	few	TGCGCCAGCAGTGAGTTGGGACTAGATTTTGAGACCCAGTACTTC	CASSELGLDFETQYF
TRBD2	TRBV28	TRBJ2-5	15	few	TGTGCCAGCAGTTTGGGCGGGAGGGCCGTCGAGACCCAGTACTTC	CASSLGGRAVETQYF
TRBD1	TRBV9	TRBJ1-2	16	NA	TGTGCCAGCAGCGTAGGGACAGGGATAACCCCCTATGGCTACACCTTC	CASSVGTGITPYGYTF
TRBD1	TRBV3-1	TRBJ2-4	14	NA	TGTGCCAGCAGCCCACACGGGACAGACGTCATTCAGTACTTC	CASSPHGTDVIQYF
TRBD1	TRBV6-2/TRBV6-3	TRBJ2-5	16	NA	TGTGCCAGCAGTTACTCGACTCGCAGGGGGCGGGAGACCCAGTACTTC	CASSYSTRRGRETQYF
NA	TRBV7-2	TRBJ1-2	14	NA	TGTGCCAGCAGTCCTCCCGGGACACGGGTCGGCTACACCTTC	CASSPPGTRVGYTF
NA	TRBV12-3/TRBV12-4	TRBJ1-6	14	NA	TGTGCCAGCAGCCGGGGACCAAATAATTCACCCCTCCACTTT	CASSRGPNNSPLHF